The 5 T cell receptor beta chains below were found in one sample sequenced in a study of shared clonotypes between healthy human individuals. Repertoires were generated with immunoSEQ multiplex PCR, while TCRdb's copy carries only in-frame clones and drops some. The table lists fewer than 1.6 million clones, less than 99% of them singletons. The sequenced sample was naive CD4+ T cells sorted from blood. Subset noted: CD45RA+ positively selected. These receptors were obtained from a man between 25 and 39 years old in good health.

This clone was observed a single time. The chain has TRBV15 and TRBJ1-1, with D maybe TRBD1 (5 bases). Germline V CDR1 and CDR2: LNHNV, YYDKDF (reference sequence). V lost 5 bases and J 5 bases, leaving 15 bases between the germline ends. The CDR3 runs 14 residues. The CDR3 DNA reads as TGTGCCACCAGCCCTAGGTCGGGGCGGACTGAAGCTTTCTTT. Its protein product is CATSPRSGRTEAFF.

The rearrangement joins TRBV10-2 to TRBJ2-3; D is uncertain. Trimming stripped 4 bases from V and 5 bases from J, with 7 bases between. Germline V gene lookup returns CDR1 WSHSY and CDR2 SAAADI. The CDR3 totals 12 residues. CDR3: CASSVKKDTQYF. For the CDR3, the DNA is TGCGCCAGCAGTGTGAAGAAAGATACGCAGTATTTT.

The chain joins TRBV9 to TRBJ2-3; D gene ambiguous. Germline loops: CDR1 SGDLS, CDR2 YYNGEE. The V end lost 0 bases, the J end lost 3 bases, and 8 bases lay between the germline ends. This CDR3 has 14 amino acids. For the CDR3, the DNA is TGTGCCAGCAGCGTAGCTCTGCGGACAGATACGCAGTATTTT. As protein: CASSVALRTDTQYF.

The gene calls are TRBV29-1 and TRBJ1-1, with a weak D call TRBD1 (6 bases). Germline CDR1 and CDR2: SQVTM and ANQGSEA. The V gene lost 6 bases and the J gene lost 6 bases, with 14 bases spanning the gap. This CDR3 is built from 12 residues. The CDR3 region is CSVFSPGAEAFF. Written as DNA, the CDR3 is TGCAGCGTCTTCAGTCCAGGGGCTGAAGCTTTCTTT.

The chain is built from TRBV5-1 and TRBJ2-2; 8 bases are a match to TRBD1. The germline CDR1 and CDR2 sequences are SGHRS and YFSETQ. With 0 bases clipped from V and 5 bases from J, the junction kept 12 bases outside the gene matches. The CDR3 contains 18 residues. DNA for the CDR3: TGCGCCAGCAGCTTGGCCATTCCGCCAGGGGGCGATACCGGGGAGCTGTTTTTT. This encodes CASSLAIPPGGDTGELFF.